This TCR beta chain was recovered during a study of T cells in Graves' hyperthyroidism and ophthalmopathy. As for the study in general: It was at initial diagnosis, before any treatment, that peripheral blood was collected. The study, taken as a whole, reports: A model using 13 V-J features told ophthalmopathy apart from stable hyperthyroidism. In blood, most of the thyroid clonotypes expanded above 0.001 were also present.

This clonotype was counted many times. Its antigen is as yet unknown. Disease duration under 2 months; hyperthyroidism patients were aged 18 to 65. Researchers amplified the TCR beta CDR3 regions from RNA transcripts. First-round RT-PCR targeting the TCR CDR3 was performed with the HTBI primer set. Each CDR3 protein gets one entry after TCRdb re-called the multiplex PCR reads with MiXCR. The table includes approximately 400,000 distinct CDR3 sequences, 15% to 18% detected once. The ends were cut back, 1 base at V and 7 bases at J, with 10 bases in the middle. This CDR3 has 13 residues. CDR1 and CDR2 (germline): MNHEY, SVGEGT.

V is TRBV6-2 or TRBV6-3 and J is TRBJ1-1, with unresolved D. The TCR comes from a woman aged 18-35 years with Graves' hyperthyroidism. The sample consisted of blood. The CDR3 here is CASSYYLAGEAFF. In DNA form, the CDR3 reads TGTGCCAGCAGTTACTATTTGGCAGGTGAAGCTTTCTTT.